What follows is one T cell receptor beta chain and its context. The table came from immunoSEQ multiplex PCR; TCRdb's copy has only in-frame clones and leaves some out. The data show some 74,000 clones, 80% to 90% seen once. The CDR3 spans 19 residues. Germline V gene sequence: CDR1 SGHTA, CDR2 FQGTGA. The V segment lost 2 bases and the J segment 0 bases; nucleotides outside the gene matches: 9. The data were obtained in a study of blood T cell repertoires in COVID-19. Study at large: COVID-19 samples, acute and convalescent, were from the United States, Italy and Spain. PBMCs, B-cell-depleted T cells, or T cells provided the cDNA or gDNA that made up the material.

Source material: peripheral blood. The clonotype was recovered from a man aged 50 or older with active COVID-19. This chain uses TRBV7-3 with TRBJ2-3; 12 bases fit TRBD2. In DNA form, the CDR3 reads TGTGCCAGCAGCTTAGTTGGCCTAGCGGGAGGGCCTAGCACAGATACGCAGTATTTT. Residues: CASSLVGLAGGPSTDTQYF.